This TCR beta chain was obtained from a study of CD8+CD57+ T cells in acquired aplastic anemia. Patients chosen for sequencing had CD8+CD57+ cells that had expanded, as shown by flow cytometry. Study-wide points: The CD8+ Simpson's diversity of patients and controls was not significantly different. Patients and controls turned out to have more than 25 CD8+ CDR3 sequences in common.

Profiles of TCR beta VDJ and CDR3 were generated from a genomic DNA template. In TCRdb, the reads were re-called with MiXCR into one record per CDR3 protein. The table includes 400,000 to 600,000 distinct CDR3 sequences, around 30% detected once. In regard to this clonotype: Its target is not known.

The CDR3 extends over 16 amino acids. Germline V CDR1 and CDR2: LGHNA, YNFKEQ. V gave up 5 bases and J gave up 4 bases; unmatched junction bases: 13. The sequencing sample was made of sorted CD4+, CD8+, or CD8+CD57+ T cells (not recorded which) from PBMCs. The chain has TRBV4-2 and TRBJ1-2, with 7 bases that match TRBD1. This clonotype was obtained from a human donor with aplastic anemia. CDR3 sequence: CASSAIQGMRSYGYTF. The CDR3 region has the DNA TGTGCCAGCAGCGCCATACAGGGGATGAGGAGCTATGGCTACACCTTC.